Each of the 22 T cell receptor beta chains below was sequenced from the same sample in a study of blood T cell repertoires in COVID-19. Using immunoSEQ multiplex PCR, the repertoire was profiled, and TCRdb retains in-frame clones only, with some absent. Among roughly 180,000 clones listed, roughly 86% were seen once. Sequencing was done on a sample of peripheral blood. The receptor set was obtained from a man between 18 and 29 years old with acute or convalescent COVID-19.

This chain links TRBV9 with TRBJ2-5; perhaps TRBD2 as D (6 bases). The CDR3 loop spans 14 amino acids. Looked up from germline, CDR1 is SGDLS and CDR2 is YYNGEE. V gave up 0 bases and J gave up 9 bases, with 15 bases separating them. In DNA, the CDR3 is TGTGCCAGCAGCGTAGATCCGGCGGGGACGCCCCAGTACTTC. Its protein is CASSVDPAGTPQYF.

The chain uses TRBV15 and TRBJ1-2, with a tentative D call TRBD1 (5 bases). Germline lookup yields CDR1 LNHNV and CDR2 YYDKDF (reference sequence). V dropped 2 bases and J dropped 4 bases, with 17 bases sitting between them. This CDR3 has 16 residues. CDR3 sequence: CATSRPLETESYGYTF. The DNA for the CDR3 is TGTGCCACCAGCAGACCGCTAGAGACAGAGTCCTATGGCTACACCTTC. The full variable domain, completed using reference TRBV15 and TRBJ1-2, is DAMVIQNPRYQVTQFGKPVTLSCSQTLNHNVMYWYQQKSSQAPKLLFHYYDKDFNNEADTPDNFQSRRPNTSFCFLDIRSPGLGDTAMYLCATSRPLETESYGYTFGSGTRLTVV.

CDR3 sequence (DNA): TGTGCCAGCCCCAAGCGGGGGGCCTCGACCTACAATGAGCAGTTCTTC. Translation: CASPKRGASTYNEQFF. The chain links TRBV2 to TRBJ2-1, with 9 bases identical to TRBD2. With V trimmed by 8 bases and J by 2 bases, 10 bases remained unmatched. The CDR3 extends over 16 amino acids. Germline lookup yields CDR1 SNHLY and CDR2 FYNNEI.

This chain links TRBV7-9 with TRBJ1-5, with D perhaps TRBD1 (6 bases). The germline V gene has CDR1 SEHNR and CDR2 FQNEAQ (reference sequence). V was pared by 5 bases and J by 0 bases, with 11 bases between. This CDR3 has 15 residues. The CDR3 protein is CASSEGHSSNQPQHF. The CDR3 region has the DNA TGTGCCAGCAGCGAGGGACATAGTAGCAATCAGCCCCAGCATTTT.

CDR3 amino acids: CASSPTQTAWNYGYTF. As DNA, the CDR3 is TGTGCCAGCAGTCCGACCCAGACAGCCTGGAACTATGGCTACACCTTC. The V call is TRBV27, the J call TRBJ1-2, with D possibly matching TRBD1 (5 bases). In germline, CDR1 is MNHEY, CDR2 SMNVEV (reference sequence). V was cut by 5 bases and J by 2 bases, with 18 bases left in between. CDR3 size: 16 residues.

This chain's CDR3 is CATSDRGNQPQHF. CDR3 nucleotide sequence: TGTGCCACCAGTGACAGGGGGAATCAGCCCCAGCATTTT. The chain combines TRBV24-1 with TRBJ1-5; 7 bases fit TRBD1. CDR1 KGHDR and CDR2 SFDVKD come from the germline V gene. Trimming removed 4 bases from V and 4 bases from J; junction bases left unmatched: 0. This CDR3 contains 13 residues.

The chain employs TRBV4-1 and TRBJ1-1; TRBD1 matches 8 bases. Germline values: CDR1 MGHRA, CDR2 YSYEKL. CDR3 length: 13 residues. V dropped 3 bases and J dropped 7; count of bases not matched to a gene: 4. The CDR3 region is CASSQGQAYEAFF. DNA of the CDR3: TGCGCCAGCAGCCAGGGACAGGCGTATGAAGCTTTCTTT.

This rearrangement joins TRBV5-4 to TRBJ2-7; D might be TRBD1 (5 bases). V lost 3 bases and J lost 4, with 11 bases in between. From germline, CDR1 is SGHNT and CDR2 YYREEE (reference sequence). The CDR3 contains 13 residues. CDR3 loop: CASSYQGSYEQYF. The CDR3 nucleotides are TGTGCCAGCAGCTACCAGGGTTCGTACGAGCAGTACTTC.

A few counts support this clone. The chain combines TRBV12-5 with TRBJ1-5, with D tentatively TRBD1 (5 bases). From germline, CDR1 is LGHNT and CDR2 FRNRAP. Trimming took off 1 base at V and 0 bases at J, with 7 bases between the two ends. The CDR3 length is 15 residues. CDR3 in DNA: TGTGCTAGTGGTTTGGGACAGTTTAGCAATCAGCCCCAGCATTTT. Protein: CASGLGQFSNQPQHF.

The J gene is TRBJ1-5, the V gene TRBV28; TRBD1 aligns across 7 bases. J lost 9 bases, V lost 5 bases, and 10 bases had no gene match. The CDR3 consists of 14 residues. Germline V gene lookup returns CDR1 MDHEN and CDR2 SYDVKM. The CDR3 DNA is TGTGCCAGCAGTCCTTCGACAGGGACCTGGCCCCAGCATTTT. This encodes CASSPSTGTWPQHF.

The chain has TRBV9 and TRBJ2-3, with a weak D call TRBD2 (7 bases). The CDR3 spans 15 residues. V lost 1 base to trimming and J lost 2 bases, with 11 bases between them. Germline-derived CDR1 and CDR2 are SGDLS and YYNGEE. For the CDR3, the DNA is TGTGCCAGCAGCGTAACGGGGGGCCTCACAGATACGCAGTATTTT. This codes for CASSVTGGLTDTQYF.

This chain joins TRBV2 and TRBJ1-5; D unclear. Germline lookup yields CDR1 SNHLY and CDR2 FYNNEI. Trimming left V 4 bases short and J 3 bases short, with 7 bases between. This CDR3 is 13 amino acids long. The CDR3 DNA reads as TGTGCCAGCAGTGTTCAGGACAATCAGCCCCAGCATTTT. Protein product: CASSVQDNQPQHF.

The genes are TRBV30 and TRBJ1-4, with 9 bases aligning to TRBD1. V shed 3 bases and J 12 bases; nucleotides not matched to a gene: 11. Germline values: CDR1 GTSNPN, CDR2 SVGIG (reference sequence). The CDR3 is made up of 14 amino acids. The CDR3 here is CAWRDRGRGWQLFF. The CDR3 region has the DNA TGTGCCTGGAGGGACAGGGGCAGAGGTTGGCAACTGTTTTTT. Full variable domain (missing parts from reference TRBV30 and TRBJ1-4): SQTIHQWPATLVQPVGSPLSLECTVEGTSNPNLYWYRQAAGRGLQLLFYSVGIGQISSEVPQNLSASRPQDRQFILSSKKLLLSDSGFYLCAWRDRGRGWQLFFGSGTQLSVL.

The V call is TRBV24-1, the J call TRBJ2-1, with 8 bases identical to TRBD1. The V gene end was trimmed by 4 bases and the J gene end by 12 bases; junction bases not matched to a gene: 16. Germline loops: CDR1 KGHDR, CDR2 SFDVKD. CDR3 length: 16 amino acids. The CDR3 DNA reads TGTGCCACCAGTGAACCCAGGGGGCTTGGACCCTTTACGCAGTTCTTC. Translation gives CATSEPRGLGPFTQFF.

The chain is built from TRBV5-4 and TRBJ2-3; 8 nucleotides match TRBD1. The length of the CDR3 is 16 residues. Germline loops: CDR1 SGHNT, CDR2 YYREEE (reference sequence). After removal of 4 bases from V and 5 bases from J, the junction contained 12 bases not matched to a gene. The CDR3 DNA reads TGTGCCAGCAGCGCCTCCGGGACAGGTTCAGTAGATACGCAGTATTTT. Its translation is CASSASGTGSVDTQYF.

The genes are TRBV30 and TRBJ2-7, with 7 bases aligning to TRBD2. V shed 6 bases and J 6 bases; nucleotides not matched to a gene: 8. CDR1 is GTSNPN, CDR2 SVGIG, per germline (reference sequence). The CDR3 is 12 residues long. The CDR3 protein is CACLAAGVEQYF. The CDR3 DNA reads TGTGCCTGCTTAGCGGCGGGGGTCGAGCAGTACTTC. The whole variable domain, filled in from reference TRBV30 and TRBJ2-7, reads SQTIHQWPATLVQPVGSPLSLECTVEGTSNPNLYWYRQAAGRGLQLLFYSVGIGQISSEVPQNLSASRPQDRQFILSSKKLLLSDSGFYLCACLAAGVEQYFGPGTRLTVT.

The V gene is TRBV6-1, the J gene TRBJ1-1; 10 nucleotides line up with TRBD1. The ends lost 2 bases at V and 5 bases at J; junction bases unmatched: 2. This CDR3 comprises 14 residues. Germline CDR1 MNHNS, CDR2 SASEGT. CDR3 protein: CASSERTGGTEAFF. The DNA of the CDR3 is TGTGCCAGCAGTGAACGGACAGGGGGAACTGAAGCTTTCTTT.

J is TRBJ2-4 and V is TRBV21-1; TRBD2 is the table's D call and was not checked against the DNA. TRBV21-1 is recorded as a pseudogene. CDR3 size: 14 residues. For the CDR3, the DNA is TGTGCCAGCAGCCGAGGATTAGCCAAAAACATTCAGTACTTC. This codes for CASSRGLAKNIQYF.

A remark on this clone: This CDR3 is also generated by other DNA sequences in the sample. The V and J genes are TRBV19 and TRBJ1-5, with D possibly being TRBD1 (6 bases). Germline assignment: CDR1 LNHDA and CDR2 SQIVND (reference sequence). The CDR3 runs to 12 residues. The V end lost 6 bases, the J end lost 4 bases, and 7 bases lay between the germline ends. In nucleotides, the CDR3 is TGTGCCAGTAGACAGGGTAATCAGCCCCAGCATTTT. It yields the protein CASRQGNQPQHF.

The V gene is TRBV18, the J gene TRBJ2-7; the match to TRBD2 covers 16 bases. This CDR3 is 16 amino acids long. V dropped 3 bases and J dropped 6; count of bases not matched to a gene: 5. The germline CDR1 and CDR2 sequences are KGHSH and LQKENI. CDR3 amino acids: CASSPGLAGGQVEQYV. CDR3 DNA: TGTGCCAGCTCACCGGGACTAGCGGGGGGGCAGGTCGAGCAGTACGTC.

V gene TRBV25-1 combines with J gene TRBJ1-5; a possible D gene is TRBD1 (5 bases). Deletions cut 2 bases from V and 5 bases from J, with 19 bases between. CDR1 and CDR2 (germline): MGHDK, SYGVNS. This CDR3 has 17 amino acids. The CDR3 loop reads CASSEGLWRRGDQPQHF. The CDR3 coding sequence is TGTGCCAGCAGTGAAGGTCTTTGGCGGCGGGGGGATCAGCCCCAGCATTTT.

This rearrangement joins TRBV6-2 or TRBV6-3 to TRBJ2-7; D is unclear. The ends were cut back, 6 bases at V and 6 bases at J, with 12 bases in the middle. The CDR3 totals 12 residues. Germline V gene lookup returns CDR1 MNHEY and CDR2 SVGEGT. CDR3: CASSHGGVEQYF. DNA of the CDR3: TGTGCCAGCAGCCACGGTGGTGTCGAGCAGTACTTC.